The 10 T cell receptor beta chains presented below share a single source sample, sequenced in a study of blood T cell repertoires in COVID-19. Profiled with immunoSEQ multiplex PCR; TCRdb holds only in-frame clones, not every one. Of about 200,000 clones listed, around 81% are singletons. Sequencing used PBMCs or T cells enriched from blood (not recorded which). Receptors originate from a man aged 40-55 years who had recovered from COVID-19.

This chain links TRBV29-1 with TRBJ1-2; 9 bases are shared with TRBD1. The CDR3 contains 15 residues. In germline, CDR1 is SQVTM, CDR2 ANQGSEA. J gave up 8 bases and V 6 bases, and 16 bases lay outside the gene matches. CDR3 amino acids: CSVLYKGQGGIGYTF. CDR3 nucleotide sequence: TGCAGCGTCCTATATAAGGGACAGGGAGGTATAGGCTACACCTTC. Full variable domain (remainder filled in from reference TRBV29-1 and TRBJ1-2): SAVISQKPSRDICQRGTSLTIQCQVDSQVTMMFWYRQQPGQSLTLIATANQGSEATYESGFVIDKFPISRPNLTFSTLTVSNMSPEDSSIYLCSVLYKGQGGIGYTFGSGTRLTVV.

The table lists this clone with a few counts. The CDR3 protein is CASSFGGTDTQYF. The CDR3 region has the DNA TGTGCCAGCAGTTTCGGGGGAACAGATACGCAGTATTTT. This chain connects TRBV12-3 or TRBV12-4 to TRBJ2-3, with D possibly being TRBD2 (6 bases). CDR3 length: 13 residues. V lost 3 bases and J 3 bases, leaving 7 bases between the germline ends.

The DNA of the CDR3 is TGCAGCGCCGAGGGGCAGGGGGATGGCTACACCTTC. Translation gives CSAEGQGDGYTF. The chain has TRBV29-1 and TRBJ1-2; 7 positions agree with TRBD1. Trimming at V came to 7 bases and at J to 6 bases, leaving 8 bases not matched to a gene. Germline CDR1 reads SQVTM; CDR2 reads ANQGSEA. CDR3 length: 12 amino acids.

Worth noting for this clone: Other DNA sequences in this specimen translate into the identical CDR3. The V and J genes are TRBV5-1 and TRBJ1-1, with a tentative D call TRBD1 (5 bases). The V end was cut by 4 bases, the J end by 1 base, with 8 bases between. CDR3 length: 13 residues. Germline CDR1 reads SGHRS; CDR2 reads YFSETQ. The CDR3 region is CASSTGQNTEAFF. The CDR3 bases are TGCGCCAGCAGCACCGGACAGAACACTGAAGCTTTCTTT.

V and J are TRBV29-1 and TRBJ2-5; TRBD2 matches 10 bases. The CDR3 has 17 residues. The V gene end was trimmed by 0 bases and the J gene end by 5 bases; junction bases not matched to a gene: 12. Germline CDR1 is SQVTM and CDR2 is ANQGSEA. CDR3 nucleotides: TGCAGCGTTGAAGACTTTAGCGGGGGGCCGGGGAGGGAGACCCAGTACTTC. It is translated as CSVEDFSGGPGRETQYF. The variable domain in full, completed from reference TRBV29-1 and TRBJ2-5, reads SAVISQKPSRDICQRGTSLTIQCQVDSQVTMMFWYRQQPGQSLTLIATANQGSEATYESGFVIDKFPISRPNLTFSTLTVSNMSPEDSSIYLCSVEDFSGGPGRETQYFGPGTRLLVL.

CDR3 residues: CASSPRTGSSSGNTIYF. CDR3 DNA: TGTGCCAGCAGCCCCCGGACAGGTTCGAGCTCTGGAAACACCATATATTTT. The J gene is TRBJ1-3, the V gene TRBV28, with 7 bases that match TRBD1. Germline V gene sequence: CDR1 MDHEN, CDR2 SYDVKM. Germline trimming cut 6 bases from V and 0 bases from J; bases unmatched to any gene: 11. The length of the CDR3 is 17 residues. Using reference TRBV28 and TRBJ1-3 for the parts outside the CDR3, the full variable domain is DVKVTQSSRYLVKRTGEKVFLECVQDMDHENMFWYRQDPGLGLRLIYFSYDVKMKEKGDIPEGYSVSREKKERFSLILESASTNQTSMYLCASSPRTGSSSGNTIYFGEGSWLTVV.

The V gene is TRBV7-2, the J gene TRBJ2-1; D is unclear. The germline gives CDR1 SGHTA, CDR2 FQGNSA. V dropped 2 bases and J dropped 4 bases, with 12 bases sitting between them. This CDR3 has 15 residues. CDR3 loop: CASSLLRQTYNEQFF. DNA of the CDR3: TGTGCCAGCAGCTTACTTAGGCAGACTTACAATGAGCAGTTCTTC.

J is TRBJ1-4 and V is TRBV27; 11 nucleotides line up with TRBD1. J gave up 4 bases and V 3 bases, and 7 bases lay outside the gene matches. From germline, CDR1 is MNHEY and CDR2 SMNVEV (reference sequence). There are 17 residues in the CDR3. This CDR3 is CASSFSGTGGINEKLFF. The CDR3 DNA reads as TGTGCCAGCAGTTTCTCCGGGACAGGGGGGATTAATGAAAAACTGTTTTTT.

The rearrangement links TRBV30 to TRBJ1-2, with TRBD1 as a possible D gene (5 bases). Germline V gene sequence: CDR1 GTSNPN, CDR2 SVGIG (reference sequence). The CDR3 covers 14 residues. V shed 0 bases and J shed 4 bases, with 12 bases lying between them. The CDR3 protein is CAWSVQALRYGYTF. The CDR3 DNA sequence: TGTGCCTGGAGTGTACAGGCACTCCGCTATGGCTACACCTTC.

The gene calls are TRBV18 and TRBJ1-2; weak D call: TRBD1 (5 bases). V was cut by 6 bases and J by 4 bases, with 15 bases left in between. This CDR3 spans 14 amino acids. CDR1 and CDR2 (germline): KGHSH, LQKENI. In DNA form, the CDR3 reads TGTGCCAGCTCCGTCGCAGGGAACAGCTATGGCTACACCTTC. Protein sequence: CASSVAGNSYGYTF.